A single sample gave rise to the 32 T cell receptor beta chains below, sequenced in a study of T cell changes during pregnancy in multiple sclerosis. Sequencing used immunoSEQ multiplex PCR; TCRdb keeps in-frame clones, though not all of them. The sample consists of some 71,000 clones, 75% to 95% of them appearing once. The sample was CD4+ T cells from peripheral blood mononuclear cells, taken in the third trimester of pregnancy. These TCRs come from a female donor in good health, enrolled as a control in a pregnancy study.

This sequence joins TRBV7-2 and TRBJ1-2; no clear D gene. V was shortened by 1 base and J by 6 bases, with 9 bases between the two germline ends. Germline assignment: CDR1 SGHTA and CDR2 FQGNSA. The CDR3 is made up of 13 amino acids. CDR3 DNA: TGTGCCAGCAGCTTAGGCTTGGGCGATGGCTACACCTTC. This codes for CASSLGLGDGYTF.

This chain joins TRBV7-9 and TRBJ2-2, with TRBD1 matching over 9 bases. The V segment lost 5 bases and the J segment 4 bases; nucleotides outside the gene matches: 2. Germline V gene sequence: CDR1 SEHNR, CDR2 FQNEAQ (reference sequence). This CDR3 has 14 amino acids. CDR3 in DNA: TGTGCCAGCAGCGGACAGGGGCGCACCGGGGAGCTGTTTTTT. Amino acid sequence: CASSGQGRTGELFF.

The chain links TRBV19 to TRBJ2-1; D may be TRBD1 (7 bases). The CDR3 is 14 residues long. CDR1 and CDR2 (germline): LNHDA, SQIVND (reference sequence). V was shortened by 11 bases and J by 9 bases, with 23 bases between the two germline ends. CDR3 in DNA: TGTGCCTCCTACGAGGGGGCGGGGAAGGGTGAGCAGTTCTTC. This gives the protein CASYEGAGKGEQFF.

This chain joins TRBV4-2 and TRBJ1-1; the match to TRBD1 covers 8 bases. V gave up 1 base and J gave up 2 bases; unmatched junction bases: 3. The CDR3 sequence is 15 residues long. Germline V gene sequence: CDR1 LGHNA, CDR2 YNFKEQ. The CDR3 DNA reads TGTGCCAGCAGCCAAGCCGGACAGGGAAACACTGAAGCTTTCTTT. Translation gives CASSQAGQGNTEAFF.

The gene calls are TRBV30 and TRBJ1-1; 7 bases match TRBD1. CDR1 and CDR2 (germline): GTSNPN, SVGIG (reference sequence). The V gene end was trimmed by 0 bases and the J gene end by 6 bases; junction bases not matched to a gene: 4. CDR3 length: 13 amino acids. The CDR3 region is CAWSVRGPSEAFF. DNA for the CDR3: TGTGCCTGGAGTGTGAGGGGGCCGTCTGAAGCTTTCTTT.

The chain couples TRBV18 to TRBJ2-7, with 9 bases matching TRBD1. Per germline, CDR1 KGHSH and CDR2 LQKENI. The CDR3 runs 15 residues. Unmatched junction bases numbered 11, after V lost 5 bases and J lost 6 bases. The CDR3 DNA is TGTGCCAGCTCATCGGAAGGGACAGGGATTGGCGAGCAGTACTTC. Its translation: CASSSEGTGIGEQYF.

The chain joins TRBV29-1 to TRBJ1-1; D not certain. V was shortened by 4 bases and J by 1 base, with 7 bases between the two germline ends. There are 12 residues in the CDR3. Germline CDR1 and CDR2: SQVTM and ANQGSEA. CDR3 sequence reads: CSVAGGNTEAFF. CDR3 DNA: TGCAGCGTTGCAGGTGGGAACACTGAAGCTTTCTTT.

This sequence joins TRBV9 and TRBJ2-7, with 7 bases fitting TRBD1. The CDR3 contains 14 residues. Germline CDR1 and CDR2: SGDLS and YYNGEE. The trim removed 4 bases at V and 2 bases at J, leaving 6 bases unmatched. CDR3 in DNA: TGTGCCAGCAGCAGCGGACAGGATCCCTACGAGCAGTACTTC. Protein sequence: CASSSGQDPYEQYF.

The table lists this clone with a count of one. The J gene is TRBJ2-1, the V gene TRBV29-1; D is unclear. This CDR3 has 11 residues. Trimming stripped 8 bases from V and 7 bases from J, with 12 bases between. Germline lookup yields CDR1 SQVTM and CDR2 ANQGSEA. The CDR3 protein is CSPRADNEQFF. CDR3 DNA sequence: TGCAGCCCCCGTGCGGATAATGAGCAGTTCTTC.

The rearrangement uses TRBV12-5 and TRBJ1-1; tentative D call: TRBD1 (5 bases). Germline V gives CDR1 LGHNT, CDR2 FRNRAP. V was pared by 6 bases and J by 1 base, with 12 bases between. CDR3 length equals 14 residues. The CDR3 region is CASGPPGGNTEAFF. The CDR3 DNA follows: TGTGCTAGTGGCCCCCCGGGGGGGAACACTGAAGCTTTCTTT. The variable domain in full, completed from reference TRBV12-5 and TRBJ1-1, reads DARVTQTPRHKVTEMGQEVTMRCQPILGHNTVFWYRQTMMQGLELLAYFRNRAPLDDSGMPKDRFSAEMPDATLATLKIQPSEPRDSAVYFCASGPPGGNTEAFFGQGTRLTVV.

The V and J genes are TRBV29-1 and TRBJ2-7; 8 nucleotides align to TRBD1. This CDR3 comprises 14 residues. Germline CDR1 SQVTM, CDR2 ANQGSEA. Trimming at V came to 6 bases and at J to 3 bases, leaving 10 bases not matched to a gene. As DNA, the CDR3 is TGCAGCGTAGCACCCGACAGGGGAGACTACGAGCAGTACTTC. Translating gives CSVAPDRGDYEQYF.

This chain links TRBV18 with TRBJ1-1, with D perhaps matching TRBD1 (5 bases). The CDR3 extends over 14 amino acids. V was clipped by 6 bases and J by 0 bases, with 11 bases between them. Germline lookup yields CDR1 KGHSH and CDR2 LQKENI. CDR3 DNA sequence: TGTGCCAGCTCTCCGTCGGGGGTGAACACTGAAGCTTTCTTT. Translating it yields CASSPSGVNTEAFF.

The chain has TRBV9 and TRBJ2-5; D is perhaps TRBD1 (6 bases). This CDR3 has 14 residues. Deletions cut 0 bases from V and 2 bases from J, with 8 bases between. Germline lookup yields CDR1 SGDLS and CDR2 YYNGEE. CDR3 DNA: TGTGCCAGCAGCGTAGAAGACAGGCAAGAGACCCAGTACTTC. Translation: CASSVEDRQETQYF.

The genes are TRBV18 and TRBJ1-5; 7 nucleotides align to TRBD1. Germline CDR1 reads KGHSH; CDR2 reads LQKENI. After removal of 3 bases from V and 5 bases from J, the junction contained 7 bases not matched to a gene. This CDR3 comprises 15 residues. The CDR3 DNA is TGTGCCAGCTCACCGGGAACAGGGGTCCATCAGCCCCAGCATTTT. It codes for CASSPGTGVHQPQHF.

The chain uses TRBV10-3 and TRBJ2-2; D possibly corresponds to TRBD1 (5 bases). Per the germline V gene, CDR1 is ENHRY and CDR2 is SYGVKD. V was trimmed by 10 bases and J by 7 bases, leaving 19 bases between them. The CDR3 covers 14 residues. The CDR3 DNA is TGTGCCACCTCAAAAGACAGACTCGACGGGGAGCTGTTTTTT. Its translation is CATSKDRLDGELFF.

The rearrangement joins TRBV7-8 to TRBJ2-6; D is ambiguous. The CDR3 is made up of 13 amino acids. Trimming left V 3 bases short and J 2 bases short, with 2 bases between. Germline loops: CDR1 SGHVS, CDR2 FQNEAQ. Here the CDR3 reads CASSFTGANVLTF. CDR3 in DNA: TGTGCCAGCAGCTTTACTGGGGCCAACGTCCTGACTTTC.

This rearrangement joins TRBV5-8 to TRBJ2-5; 9 bases are shared with TRBD1. The germline gives CDR1 SGHTS, CDR2 YDEGEE. The CDR3 length is 14 residues. The junction had 4 bases not matched to a gene; V was cut back by 4 bases and J by 3 bases. CDR3 nucleotide sequence: TGTGCCAGCAGCCCGGGACAGGGCGAAGAGACCCAGTACTTC. It specifies CASSPGQGEETQYF.

This clone was seen once. The J gene is TRBJ1-1, the V gene TRBV19; perhaps TRBD1 as D (5 bases). The germline V and J ends were trimmed by 6 bases and 6 bases, with 17 bases remaining between them. Germline V CDR1 and CDR2: LNHDA, SQIVND (reference sequence). The CDR3 covers 14 residues. The CDR3 DNA is TGTGCCAGTAGCCCTGGGGGGGGTGTAGCTGAAGCTTTCTTT. It codes for CASSPGGGVAEAFF.

The rearrangement joins TRBV7-9 to TRBJ2-1; TRBD2 is a possible D gene (6 bases). V was trimmed by 1 base and J by 7 bases, leaving 11 bases between them. CDR1 and CDR2 (germline): SEHNR, FQNEAQ (reference sequence). The CDR3 totals 14 residues. For the CDR3, the DNA is TGTGCCAGCAGCTTAGAAATCCGGGGGAATGAGCAGTTCTTC. As protein: CASSLEIRGNEQFF.

The V gene is TRBV14, the J gene TRBJ2-7, with no clear D. Germline CDR1 is SGHDN and CDR2 is FVKESK. Trimming pared 0 bases from V and 3 bases from J, leaving 12 bases between. This CDR3 is 15 amino acids long. DNA of the CDR3: TGTGCCAGCAGCCAAGATAATGGCGGTCACTACGAGCAGTACTTC. This sequence encodes CASSQDNGGHYEQYF.

The rearrangement uses TRBV6-6 and TRBJ1-5; TRBD1 matches at 11 bases. V shed 7 bases, J shed 6 bases, and the junction held 5 bases outside the gene matches. The CDR3 sequence is 14 residues long. Looked up from germline, CDR1 is MNHNY and CDR2 is SVGAGI (reference sequence). The CDR3 is CASTGQGGVQPQHF. CDR3 nucleotides: TGTGCCAGCACGGGACAGGGGGGGGTTCAGCCCCAGCATTTT.

This chain uses TRBV7-2 with TRBJ2-2; 9 bases agree with TRBD2. J lost 0 bases, V lost 5 bases, and 4 bases had no gene match. The CDR3 has 16 amino acids. CDR1 SGHTA and CDR2 FQGNSA come from the germline V gene. This chain's CDR3 is CASSLLAGANTGELFF. The CDR3 nucleotides read TGTGCCAGCAGCCTCTTAGCGGGGGCGAACACCGGGGAGCTGTTTTTT.

This chain links TRBV5-1 with TRBJ2-7, with a possible D match to TRBD1 (5 bases). Deletions cut 3 bases from V and 6 bases from J, with 16 bases between. The length of the CDR3 is 14 residues. The germline V gene has CDR1 SGHRS and CDR2 YFSETQ. The CDR3 sequence: CASSSDSVLAEQYF. CDR3 nucleotides: TGCGCCAGCAGCTCTGACAGTGTCCTCGCCGAGCAGTACTTC.

The chain employs TRBV29-1 and TRBJ1-5, with D unclear. Trimming pared 3 bases from V and 2 bases from J, leaving 11 bases between. This CDR3 comprises 14 residues. Germline V gene lookup returns CDR1 SQVTM and CDR2 ANQGSEA. This chain's CDR3 is CSVEAGSGNQPQHF. Here the CDR3 DNA reads TGCAGCGTTGAGGCGGGAAGTGGCAATCAGCCCCAGCATTTT.

The chain has TRBV27 and TRBJ2-7; 10 bases align to TRBD1. The CDR3 length is 14 residues. Germline values: CDR1 MNHEY, CDR2 SMNVEV (reference sequence). V shed 5 bases, J shed 0 bases, and the junction held 1 base outside the gene matches. The CDR3 is CASSRTGGSYEQYF. CDR3 sequence (DNA): TGTGCCAGCAGTAGGACAGGGGGCTCCTACGAGCAGTACTTC.

The chain combines TRBV30 with TRBJ1-4; D not certain. The V gene lost 0 bases and the J gene lost 4 bases, with 3 bases spanning the gap. From germline, CDR1 is GTSNPN and CDR2 SVGIG (reference sequence). CDR3 length: 12 residues. CDR3 in amino acids: CAWSVGNEKLFF. The CDR3 coding sequence is TGTGCCTGGAGTGTCGGTAATGAAAAACTGTTTTTT.

This clone has only one observation. This rearrangement joins TRBV4-3 to TRBJ2-3, with 9 bases identical to TRBD2. This CDR3 is 17 amino acids long. The ends lost 1 base at V and 5 bases at J; junction bases unmatched: 10. Per the germline V gene, CDR1 is LGHNA and CDR2 is YSLEER. CDR3 DNA sequence: TGCGCCAGCAGCCAAGCCCGGGGTGGCGGGGGGGGAGATACGCAGTATTTT. Protein product: CASSQARGGGGGDTQYF.

The chain joins TRBV7-9 to TRBJ2-3; no clear D gene. There are 15 residues in the CDR3. The V end lost 5 bases, the J end lost 0 bases, and 12 bases lay between the germline ends. CDR1 is SEHNR, CDR2 FQNEAQ, per germline (reference sequence). In DNA form, the CDR3 reads TGTGCCAGCAGCCCGAACACGATTAGCACAGATACGCAGTATTTT. It codes for CASSPNTISTDTQYF.

The chain couples TRBV4-1 to TRBJ2-7; 9 bases agree with TRBD1. Germline assignment: CDR1 MGHRA and CDR2 YSYEKL. Germline trimming cut 2 bases from V and 7 bases from J; bases unmatched to any gene: 6. The length of the CDR3 is 14 residues. CDR3 residues: CASSQPGQGREQYF. The DNA for the CDR3 is TGCGCCAGCAGCCAACCTGGACAGGGGAGAGAGCAGTACTTC.

The V and J genes are TRBV5-4 and TRBJ2-5; 12 bases are a match to TRBD2. This CDR3 is built from 16 residues. With V trimmed by 4 bases and J by 2 bases, 6 bases remained unmatched. Germline CDR1 SGHNT, CDR2 YYREEE (reference sequence). The CDR3 bases are TGTGCCAGCAGCCTGAAGACTAGCGGGAGACAAGAGACCCAGTACTTC. This translates into CASSLKTSGRQETQYF.

This chain connects TRBV6-4 to TRBJ1-1; D is perhaps TRBD1 (6 bases). The CDR3 is 13 residues long. Trimming stripped 5 bases from V and 7 bases from J, with 14 bases between. Per germline, CDR1 MRHNA and CDR2 SNTAGT. Here the CDR3 DNA reads TGTGCCAGCAGTCAACAGGGTTTTGGTGAAGCTTTCTTT. Translating gives CASSQQGFGEAFF.

The chain joins TRBV5-5 to TRBJ2-7, with 8 nucleotides matching TRBD1. V gave up 0 bases and J gave up 0 bases; unmatched junction bases: 5. The CDR3 has 16 residues. The V gene's germline CDR1 is SGHKS and CDR2 YYEKEE (reference sequence). The CDR3 spells CASSLAPGQGSYEQYF. CDR3 sequence (DNA): TGTGCCAGCAGCTTGGCCCCCGGACAGGGCTCCTACGAGCAGTACTTC.